This T cell receptor beta chain was captured in a study of blood T cells in healthy people across ages. Overall study results and limits: Diversity of TCR beta correlated strongly with naive T cell percentage. Both higher diversity and more naive CD4+ cells marked long-lived donors when set against aged donors. Leaving the PBMCs unsorted stopped any conclusive comparison of naive versus antigen-experienced cells.

The authors extracted at least 6 micrograms of total RNA per sample. The second PCR ran about 6 to 11 cycles with a sample-barcoded 5' primer and J-beta primers. TCRdb analysed the 5' RACE reads with MiXCR anew, one entry per CDR3 protein. Of fewer than 800,000 distinct CDR3 sequences in the sample, approximately 21% were seen once. CDR3 length equals 15 residues. J lost 4 bases, V lost 3 bases, and 8 bases had no gene match. Germline V gives CDR1 MGHDK, CDR2 SYGVNS. Points on this clonotype: What it recognizes is unknown.

The V call is TRBV25-1, the J call TRBJ2-7, with 8 positions matching TRBD2. This clonotype was obtained from a man between 65 and 79 years old in good health. What was sequenced was blood. The CDR3 bases are TGTGCCAGCAGTGAGTCCCTCGGGAGGGTTTACGAGCAGTACTTC. This codes for CASSESLGRVYEQYF.